Listed below are T cell receptor beta chains from one sample, sequenced in a study of T cell responses to AZD1222 COVID-19 vaccine. Generated by immunoSEQ multiplex PCR, the TCRdb table keeps only in-frame clones and is missing some. Among about 85,000 clones, about 85% were seen once, and the ten largest hold over 3.5%. Sequencing was performed on peripheral blood, taken 28 days after the second AZD1222 dose. The receptors derive from an adult who received the AZD1222 COVID-19 vaccine. CDR3s include the opening cysteine and the closing phenylalanine or tryptophan. A D gene is named only where the DNA matches it firmly. A row's size may be missing; if present it is once, few, many or a size class.

CASRTINRDRGVKNGYTF,TRBD1,-,TRBV27
CASSYPGLNTEAFF,-,-,TRBV6-5
CASSSGAGAYGYTF,-,-,TRBV6-5
CASSLGSPPLEQFF,-,few,TRBV27
CASSRTGNAGELFF,TRBD1,-,TRBV4-3
CASSPGEGETQYF,TRBD2,-,TRBV7-3
CASSIGVPVSEQYF,-,-,TRBV19
CASSYRAYNEQFF,-,-,TRBV9
CASSSGTVLWSETQYF,-,-,TRBV19
CASSLVGGGGPYGYTF,-,-,TRBV5-1
CASSFGLKRGNYEQYF,TRBD2,-,TRBV5-6
CASSLSSSLNEQFF,-,-,TRBV11-2
CASGLSPGNVRQYF,-,-,TRBV12-5
CASASRGHSSYNEQFF,-,-,TRBV5-1
CASSPSGLSTDTQYF,-,-,TRBV11-3
CSASPRRRGGTSGYNEQFF,TRBD2,-,TRBV20-1
CASSPDTTYEQYF,-,-,TRBV5-4
CASGRTSWTDTQYF,TRBD2,-,TRBV2
CASSSTITSSGEQYF,-,-,TRBV27
CAWKGGSFGYTF,-,-,TRBV30
CASSKGTSGRYNEQFF,-,-,TRBV21-1
CSVDSSTDTQYF,-,-,TRBV29-1
CASSIVMGQGEKLFF,-,-,TRBV28
CASSYNSGTGPGNTIYF,TRBD1,-,TRBV5-4
CASSDGGGTGELFF,TRBD2,-,TRBV10-2
CASSLTYGEQFF,-,-,TRBV7-3